The sequence of this TCR beta chain was determined in a study of T-cell memory formation after mild COVID-19. Notes on the study in general: Pre-infection memory already had some responding clones, implying cross-reactive memory joined.

The V end was cut by 2 bases, the J end by 0 bases, with 8 bases between. Looked up from germline, CDR1 is MNHEY and CDR2 is SVGEGT. This CDR3 region has 14 residues. With respect to this clonotype: The antigen remains undetermined.

TCRdb recomputed calls from the 5' RACE reads with MiXCR, one row per CDR3 protein. The sample has about 430,000 distinct CDR3 sequences; 20% to 30% are singletons. The TCR originated in an adult woman who had mild COVID-19 (a few samples of this study predate the infection). Cell type and time point are not known. The V and J genes are TRBV6-2 or TRBV6-3 and TRBJ2-7; D gene uncertain. The source material was PBMCs or a T cell subset sorted from them (not recorded which). The CDR3 spells CASSYGPPSYEQYF. The CDR3 region has the DNA TGTGCCAGCAGTTACGGCCCGCCCTCCTACGAGCAGTACTTC.